The sequence of this T cell receptor (beta chain) was determined in a study of cytomegalovirus exposure and HLA in healthy donors. Study conclusions and caveats: Later analysis showed most CMV-associated TCR beta chains appearing HLA-restricted.

As for this clone: Its antigen is not identified.

Every donor was a healthy person donating bone marrow. PCR primers comprised 60 Vbeta and 13 Jbeta primers. Produced via immunoSEQ multiplex PCR; TCRdb's table is partial and in-frame only. The sample includes about 90,000 clones, approximately 71% of them seen just once. The clonotype originates from a woman under 30 in good health and CMV-seropositive. Sequenced sample: PBMCs.

As DNA, the CDR3 is TGTGCCAGCAGTCCCTTGGGAGGGACTGGGTCACCCCTCCACTTT. It codes for CASSPLGGTGSPLHF. The V gene is TRBV27, the J gene TRBJ1-6; maybe TRBD1 (5 bases). V was trimmed by 5 bases and J by 10 bases, leaving 18 bases between them. Germline V gene lookup returns CDR1 MNHEY and CDR2 SMNVEV (reference sequence). The CDR3 totals 15 residues.